This T cell receptor (beta chain) derives from a study of radiation and T cells in renal cell carcinoma. Treatment denoted: 15 Gy SBRT to primary tumor, nephrectomy 4 weeks later. On this clone itself: Its specificity is not known.

Study-level points and caveats: In blood, top tumor clones expanded by 2 weeks, shrinking by 4.

CDR1 and CDR2 (germline): SGHNT, YYREEE (reference sequence). The CDR3 contains 17 residues. The V and J ends lost 0 bases and 0 bases respectively, with 10 bases between them. The data were produced by immunoSEQ multiplex PCR, yet TCRdb's version contains in-frame clones alone and is incomplete. Of 16,000 or so clones in the sample, 50% were seen once. The chain uses TRBV5-4 and TRBJ2-6; D is uncertain. This sample comprised tumor tissue, obtained from a patient whose treatment included radiotherapy and nephrectomy. This TCR was recovered from a woman aged 60-75 years with renal cell carcinoma. CDR3 DNA sequence: TGTGCCAGCAGCTTGGGCCTAGGCCTCTCTGGGGCCAACGTCCTGACTTTC. Amino acids: CASSLGLGLSGANVLTF.